Only a few counts were recorded for the clone carrying this TCR beta chain. Study processing details: For nucleated cells, counts were estimated from reference gene primer amplification. Clones were sequenced by immunoSEQ multiplex PCR, and TCRdb holds only the in-frame ones, with some missing. V and J calls and clone size follow that table, whereas D and trimming were derived from the DNA. The sample carries around 170,000 clones, roughly 74% recorded once. The CDR3 contains 14 residues. V lost 4 bases, J lost 10 bases, and 8 bases stayed unmatched. Germline V CDR1 and CDR2: SGHKS, YYEKEE (reference sequence). This sample stems from a study of blood T cell repertoires in COVID-19. About the research overall: T cells, B-cell-depleted T cells, or PBMCs provided the cDNA or gDNA that served as material.

This clonotype was sampled from a woman older than 75 with acute or convalescent COVID-19. This chain links TRBV5-5 with TRBJ1-6, with 7 nucleotides matching TRBD1. Source material: peripheral blood. The CDR3 sequence is CASSPRQGFSPLHF. The CDR3 DNA reads TGTGCCAGCAGCCCCAGACAGGGATTCTCACCCCTCCACTTT.